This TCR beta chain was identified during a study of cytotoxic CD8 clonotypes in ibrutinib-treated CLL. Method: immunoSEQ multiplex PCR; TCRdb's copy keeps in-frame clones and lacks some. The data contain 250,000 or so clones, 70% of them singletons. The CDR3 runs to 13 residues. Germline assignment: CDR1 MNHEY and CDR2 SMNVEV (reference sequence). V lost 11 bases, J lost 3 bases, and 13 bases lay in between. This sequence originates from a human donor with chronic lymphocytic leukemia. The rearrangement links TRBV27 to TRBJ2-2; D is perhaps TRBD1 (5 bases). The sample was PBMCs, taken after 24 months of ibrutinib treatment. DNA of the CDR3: TGTGCCTGCGGCCAGGGTTACACCGGGGAGCTGTTTTTT. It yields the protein CACGQGYTGELFF.